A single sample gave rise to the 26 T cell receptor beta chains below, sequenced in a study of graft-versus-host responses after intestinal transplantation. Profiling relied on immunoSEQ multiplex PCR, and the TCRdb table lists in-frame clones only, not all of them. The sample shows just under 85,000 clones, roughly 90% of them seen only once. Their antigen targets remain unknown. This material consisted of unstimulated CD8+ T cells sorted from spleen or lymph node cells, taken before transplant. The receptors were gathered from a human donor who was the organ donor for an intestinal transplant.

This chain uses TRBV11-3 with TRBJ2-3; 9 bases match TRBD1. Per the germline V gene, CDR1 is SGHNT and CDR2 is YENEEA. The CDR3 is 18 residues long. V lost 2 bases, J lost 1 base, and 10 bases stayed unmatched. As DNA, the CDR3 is TGTGCCAGCAGCTTAAAAAGGAGGTGGACAGGGGGCACAGATACGCAGTATTTT. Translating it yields CASSLKRRWTGGTDTQYF.

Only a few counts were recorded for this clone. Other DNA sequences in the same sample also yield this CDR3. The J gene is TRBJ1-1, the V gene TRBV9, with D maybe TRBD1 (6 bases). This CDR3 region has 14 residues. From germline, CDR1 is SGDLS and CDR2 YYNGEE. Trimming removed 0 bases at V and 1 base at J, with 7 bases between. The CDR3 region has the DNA TGTGCCAGCAGCGTAGGGGGGGCGAACACTGAAGCTTTCTTT. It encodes CASSVGGANTEAFF.

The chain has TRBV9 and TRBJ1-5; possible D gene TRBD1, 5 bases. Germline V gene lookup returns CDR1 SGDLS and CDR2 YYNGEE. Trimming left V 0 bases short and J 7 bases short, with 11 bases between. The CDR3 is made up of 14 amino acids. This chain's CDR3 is CASSVDGGGQPQHF. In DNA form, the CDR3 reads TGTGCCAGCAGCGTAGACGGGGGTGGACAGCCCCAGCATTTT. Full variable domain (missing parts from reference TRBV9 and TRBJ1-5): DSGVTQTPKHLITATGQRVTLRCSPRSGDLSVYWYQQSLDQGLQFLIQYYNGEERAKGNILERFSAQQFPDLHSELNLSSLELGDSALYFCASSVDGGGQPQHFGDGTRLSIL.

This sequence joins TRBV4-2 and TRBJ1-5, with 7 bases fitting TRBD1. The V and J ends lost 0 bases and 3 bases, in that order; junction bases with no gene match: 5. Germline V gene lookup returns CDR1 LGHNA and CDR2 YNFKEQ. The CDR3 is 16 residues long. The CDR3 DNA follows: TGTGCCAGCAGCCAAGAGAGGGGACAGCCCAATCAGCCCCAGCATTTT. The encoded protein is CASSQERGQPNQPQHF.

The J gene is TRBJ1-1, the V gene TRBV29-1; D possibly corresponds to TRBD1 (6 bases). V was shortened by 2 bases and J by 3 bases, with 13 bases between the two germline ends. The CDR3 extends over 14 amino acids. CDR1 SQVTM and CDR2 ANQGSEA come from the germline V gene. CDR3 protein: CSVERGVSDTEAFF. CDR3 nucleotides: TGCAGCGTTGAAAGGGGGGTCAGTGACACTGAAGCTTTCTTT.

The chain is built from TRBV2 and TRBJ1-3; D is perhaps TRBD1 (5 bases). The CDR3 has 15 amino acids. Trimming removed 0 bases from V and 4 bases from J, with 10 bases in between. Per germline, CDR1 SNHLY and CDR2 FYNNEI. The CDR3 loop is CASSEAGDEGNTIYF. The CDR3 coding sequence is TGTGCCAGCAGTGAAGCGGGGGACGAAGGAAACACCATATATTTT.

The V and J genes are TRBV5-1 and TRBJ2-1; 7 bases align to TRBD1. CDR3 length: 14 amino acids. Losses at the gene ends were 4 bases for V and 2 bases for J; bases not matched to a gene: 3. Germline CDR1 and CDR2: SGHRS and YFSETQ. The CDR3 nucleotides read TGCGCCAGCAGCCCGGGGACAGCCTACAATGAGCAGTTCTTC. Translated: CASSPGTAYNEQFF.

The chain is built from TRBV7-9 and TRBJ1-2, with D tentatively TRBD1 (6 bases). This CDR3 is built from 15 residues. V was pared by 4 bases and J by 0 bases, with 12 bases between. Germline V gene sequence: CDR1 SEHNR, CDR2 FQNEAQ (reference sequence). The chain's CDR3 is CASSSPGEANYGYTF. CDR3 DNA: TGTGCCAGCAGCTCGCCAGGGGAGGCTAACTATGGCTACACCTTC.

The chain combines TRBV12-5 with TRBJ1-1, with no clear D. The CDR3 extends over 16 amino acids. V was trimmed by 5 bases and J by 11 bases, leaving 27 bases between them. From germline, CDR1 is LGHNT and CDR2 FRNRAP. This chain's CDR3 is CASGPSSGPALRVAFF. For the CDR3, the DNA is TGTGCTAGTGGTCCTAGCAGTGGCCCGGCCCTCCGTGTGGCTTTCTTT.

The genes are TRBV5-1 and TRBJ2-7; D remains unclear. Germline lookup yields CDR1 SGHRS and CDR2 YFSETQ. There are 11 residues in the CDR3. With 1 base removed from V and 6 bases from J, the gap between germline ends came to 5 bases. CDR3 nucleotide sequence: TGCGCCAGCAGCTTGAGTCGCGAGCAGTACTTC. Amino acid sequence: CASSLSREQYF.

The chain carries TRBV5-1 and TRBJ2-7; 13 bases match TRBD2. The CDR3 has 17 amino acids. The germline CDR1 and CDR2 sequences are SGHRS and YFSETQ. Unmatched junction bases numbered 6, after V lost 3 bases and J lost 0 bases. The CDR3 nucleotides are TGCGCCAGCAGCTGGGTGGGACTAGCGGGACTCTCCTACGAGCAGTACTTC. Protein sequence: CASSWVGLAGLSYEQYF.

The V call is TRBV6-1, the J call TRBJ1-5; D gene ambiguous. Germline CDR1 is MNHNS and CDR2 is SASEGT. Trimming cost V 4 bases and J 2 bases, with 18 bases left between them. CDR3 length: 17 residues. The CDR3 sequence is CASSGSMSGLGNQPQHF. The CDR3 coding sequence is TGTGCCAGCAGTGGTAGTATGTCGGGTCTGGGCAATCAGCCCCAGCATTTT.

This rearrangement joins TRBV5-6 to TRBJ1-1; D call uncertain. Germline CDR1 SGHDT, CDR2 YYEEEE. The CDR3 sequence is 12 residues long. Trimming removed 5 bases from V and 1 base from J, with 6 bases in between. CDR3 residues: CASSIGNTEAFF. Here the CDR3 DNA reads TGTGCCAGCAGTATAGGGAACACTGAAGCTTTCTTT. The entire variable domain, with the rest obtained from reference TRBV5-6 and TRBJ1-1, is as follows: DAGVTQSPTHLIKTRGQQVTLRCSPKSGHDTVSWYQQALGQGPQFIFQYYEEEERQRGNFPDRFSGHQFPNYSSELNVNALLLGDSALYLCASSIGNTEAFFGQGTRLTVV.

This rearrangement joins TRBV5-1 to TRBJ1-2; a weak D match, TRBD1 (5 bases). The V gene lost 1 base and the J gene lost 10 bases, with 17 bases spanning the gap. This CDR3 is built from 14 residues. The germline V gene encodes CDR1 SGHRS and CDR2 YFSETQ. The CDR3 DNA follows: TGCGCCAGCAGCTTGTTTCGGGCAGGGACCGACTACACCTTC. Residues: CASSLFRAGTDYTF.

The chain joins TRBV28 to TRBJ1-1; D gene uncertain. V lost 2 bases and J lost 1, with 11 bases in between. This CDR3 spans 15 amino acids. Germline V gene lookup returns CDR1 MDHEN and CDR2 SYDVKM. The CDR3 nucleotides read TGTGCCAGCAGTTTAATGGGCAGTCAGAACACTGAAGCTTTCTTT. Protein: CASSLMGSQNTEAFF.

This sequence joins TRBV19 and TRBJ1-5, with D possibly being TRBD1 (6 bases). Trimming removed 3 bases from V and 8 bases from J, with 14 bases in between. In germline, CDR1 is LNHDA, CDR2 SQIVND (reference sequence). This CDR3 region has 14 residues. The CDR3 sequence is CASSIRGGEEPQHF. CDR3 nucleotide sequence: TGTGCCAGTAGTATTCGTGGGGGCGAGGAGCCCCAGCATTTT.

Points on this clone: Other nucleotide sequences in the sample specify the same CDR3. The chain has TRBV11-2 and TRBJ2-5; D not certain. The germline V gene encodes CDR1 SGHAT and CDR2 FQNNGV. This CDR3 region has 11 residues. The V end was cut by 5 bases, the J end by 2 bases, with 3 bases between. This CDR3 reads CASSLQETQYF. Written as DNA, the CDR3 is TGTGCCAGCAGCCTTCAAGAGACCCAGTACTTC. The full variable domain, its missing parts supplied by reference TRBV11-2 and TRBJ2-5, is EAGVAQSPRYKIIEKRQSVAFWCNPISGHATLYWYQQILGQGPKLLIQFQNNGVVDDSQLPKDRFSAERLKGVDSTLKIQPAKLEDSAVYLCASSLQETQYFGPGTRLLVL.

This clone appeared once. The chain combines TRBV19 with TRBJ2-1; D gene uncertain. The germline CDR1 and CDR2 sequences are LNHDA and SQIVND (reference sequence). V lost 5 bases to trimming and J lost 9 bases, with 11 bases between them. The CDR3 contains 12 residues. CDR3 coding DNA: TGTGCCAGTAGTGCCCGCCTCGGTGAGCAGTTCTTC. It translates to CASSARLGEQFF.

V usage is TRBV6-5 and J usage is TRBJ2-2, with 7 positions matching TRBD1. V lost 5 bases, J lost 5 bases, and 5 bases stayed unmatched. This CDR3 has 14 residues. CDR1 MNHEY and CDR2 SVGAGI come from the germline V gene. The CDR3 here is CASSGRQGTGELFF. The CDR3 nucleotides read TGTGCCAGCAGTGGACGACAGGGAACCGGGGAGCTGTTTTTT.

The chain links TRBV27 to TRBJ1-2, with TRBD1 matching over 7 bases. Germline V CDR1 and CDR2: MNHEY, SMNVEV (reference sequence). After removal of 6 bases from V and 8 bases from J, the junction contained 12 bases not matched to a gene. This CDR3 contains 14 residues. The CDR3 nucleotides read TGTGCCAGCAGACCAAGGGGGCAGCCAAGAGGCTACACCTTC. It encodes CASRPRGQPRGYTF.

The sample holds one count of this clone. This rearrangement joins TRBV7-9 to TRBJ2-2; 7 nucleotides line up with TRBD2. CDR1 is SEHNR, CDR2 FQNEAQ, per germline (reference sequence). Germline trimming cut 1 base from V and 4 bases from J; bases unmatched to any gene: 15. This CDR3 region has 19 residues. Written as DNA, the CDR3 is TGTGCCAGCAGCTTAGGGAAAGGGCCGCTAGCGGAGCTCACCGGGGAGCTGTTTTTT. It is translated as CASSLGKGPLAELTGELFF.

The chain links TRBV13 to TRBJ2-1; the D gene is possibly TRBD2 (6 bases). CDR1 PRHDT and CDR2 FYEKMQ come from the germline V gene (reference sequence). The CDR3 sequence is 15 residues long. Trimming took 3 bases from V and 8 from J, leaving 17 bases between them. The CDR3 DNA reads TGTGCCAGCAGCTTTCTAGCGCGGGGTCTGGATGAGCAGTTCTTC. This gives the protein CASSFLARGLDEQFF. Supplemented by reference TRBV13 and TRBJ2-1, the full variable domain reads AAGVIQSPRHLIKEKRETATLKCYPIPRHDTVYWYQQGPGQDPQFLISFYEKMQSDKGSIPDRFSAQQFSDYHSELNMSSLELGDSALYFCASSFLARGLDEQFFGPGTRLTVL.

This CDR3 is CASSLGHPLDGYTF. As DNA, the CDR3 is TGTGCCAGCAGCTTGGGCCATCCCCTAGATGGCTACACCTTC. V usage is TRBV5-4 and J usage is TRBJ1-2, with D hard to call. Germline V lookup: CDR1 SGHNT, CDR2 YYREEE (reference sequence). The CDR3 is 14 residues long. Trimming pared 0 bases from V and 6 bases from J, leaving 12 bases between.

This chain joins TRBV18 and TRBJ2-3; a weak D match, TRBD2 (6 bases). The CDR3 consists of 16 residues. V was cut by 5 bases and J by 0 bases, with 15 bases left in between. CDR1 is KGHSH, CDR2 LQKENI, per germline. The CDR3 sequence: CASSSLSGASTDTQYF. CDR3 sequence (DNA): TGTGCCAGCTCATCACTTAGCGGTGCTAGCACAGATACGCAGTATTTT.

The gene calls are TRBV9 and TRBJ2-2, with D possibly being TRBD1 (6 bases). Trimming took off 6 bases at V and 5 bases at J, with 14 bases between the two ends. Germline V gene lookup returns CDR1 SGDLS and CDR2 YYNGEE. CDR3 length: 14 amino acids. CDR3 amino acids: CASTGLTGTGELFF. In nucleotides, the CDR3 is TGTGCCAGCACCGGACTTACAGGGACCGGGGAGCTGTTTTTT.

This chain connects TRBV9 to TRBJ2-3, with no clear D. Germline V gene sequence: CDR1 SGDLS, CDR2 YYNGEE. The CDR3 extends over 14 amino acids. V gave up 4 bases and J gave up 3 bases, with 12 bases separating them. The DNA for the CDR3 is TGTGCCAGCAGCCCTCACCGGGTGACAGATACGCAGTATTTT. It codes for CASSPHRVTDTQYF.